Presented here are 22 T cell receptor beta chains from one specimen sequenced in a study of blood T cell repertoires in COVID-19. The protocol was immunoSEQ multiplex PCR, while the TCRdb copy is restricted to in-frame clones and leaves out a portion. The sample records over 200,000 clones, more than 70% being singletons. Sequenced sample: peripheral blood. These receptors originate from a woman aged 35 to 49 who had recovered from COVID-19.

The V gene is TRBV2, the J gene TRBJ1-3, with D tentatively TRBD1 (5 bases). Germline loops: CDR1 SNHLY, CDR2 FYNNEI. V lost 8 bases and J lost 2, with 19 bases in between. The CDR3 runs 16 residues. The chain's CDR3 is CASLGPRGLAGNTIYF. CDR3 nucleotides: TGTGCCAGCTTGGGCCCCCGGGGGTTGGCTGGAAACACCATATATTTT.

The chain recombines TRBV4-3 with TRBJ1-6; 10 bases align to TRBD1. From germline, CDR1 is LGHNA and CDR2 YSLEER. V lost 3 bases and J lost 9; bases outside the gene matches: 8. CDR3 size: 16 residues. The CDR3 DNA follows: TGCGCCAGCAGCCAGGACCCGACAGGGGGCACTTCACCCCTCCACTTT. This codes for CASSQDPTGGTSPLHF.

This clone was counted once. The chain recombines TRBV11-3 with TRBJ2-1, with TRBD2 identical over 12 bases. V gave up 5 bases and J gave up 0 bases; unmatched junction bases: 14. CDR3 length: 20 amino acids. CDR1 is SGHNT and CDR2 is YENEEA in the germline V gene. CDR3 sequence: CASSEEVGLAGFSSYNEQFF. In DNA form, the CDR3 reads TGTGCCAGCAGCGAAGAGGTGGGACTAGCGGGCTTCAGCTCCTACAATGAGCAGTTCTTC. Using reference TRBV11-3 and TRBJ2-1 for the parts outside the CDR3, the full variable domain is EAGVVQSPRYKIIEKKQPVAFWCNPISGHNTLYWYLQNLGQGPELLIRYENEEAVDDSQLPKDRFSAERLKGVDSTLKIQPAELGDSAVYLCASSEEVGLAGFSSYNEQFFGPGTRLTVL.

J is TRBJ2-2 and V is TRBV4-3; 8 nucleotides match TRBD1. The CDR3 runs to 16 residues. The V and J ends lost 4 bases and 3 bases, in that order; junction bases with no gene match: 7. Germline V CDR1 and CDR2: LGHNA, YSLEER. The CDR3 reads CASSLPSDRDTGELFF. The CDR3 coding sequence is TGCGCCAGCAGCCTCCCCTCGGACAGGGACACCGGGGAGCTGTTTTTT.

This rearrangement joins TRBV23-1 to TRBJ1-5; 8 nucleotides agree with TRBD1. TRBV23-1 is given ORF status, its function remaining uncertain. CDR3 length: 19 amino acids. The trim removed 6 bases at V and 3 bases at J, leaving 19 bases unmatched. CDR3: CASSQSGGRTGSVNQPQHF. The DNA for the CDR3 is TGCGCCAGCAGCCAAAGTGGGGGGCGGACAGGGTCGGTCAATCAGCCCCAGCATTTT.

This clone came up a few times. The genes are TRBV11-3 and TRBJ2-1; tentatively, D is TRBD1 (6 bases). CDR1 SGHNT and CDR2 YENEEA come from the germline V gene. The V end was cut by 6 bases, the J end by 0 bases, with 9 bases between. CDR3 length equals 14 residues. The CDR3, as DNA: TGTGCCAGCAGACGGACAGACTCCTACAATGAGCAGTTCTTC. Translated: CASRRTDSYNEQFF.

The chain carries TRBV29-1 and TRBJ2-5; TRBD2 is a possible D gene (7 bases). The V gene's germline CDR1 is SQVTM and CDR2 ANQGSEA. The CDR3 consists of 10 residues. Trimming removed 7 bases at V and 5 bases at J, with 8 bases between. The CDR3 here is CSGGGETQYF. In nucleotides, the CDR3 is TGCAGCGGGGGGGGCGAGACCCAGTACTTC.

V is TRBV6-1 and J is TRBJ2-5; tentative D call: TRBD2 (7 bases). V was shortened by 3 bases and J by 5 bases, with 13 bases between the two germline ends. The CDR3 contains 14 residues. Looked up from germline, CDR1 is MNHNS and CDR2 is SASEGT. The CDR3 coding sequence is TGTGCCAGCAGTGACAGGGGAGGGACGGAGACCCAGTACTTC. It is translated as CASSDRGGTETQYF.

This chain joins TRBV20-1 and TRBJ1-4; no reliable D call. The ends were cut back, 1 base at V and 8 bases at J, with 5 bases in the middle. This CDR3 contains 11 residues. From germline, CDR1 is DFQATT and CDR2 SNEGSKA (reference sequence). CDR3 in DNA: TGCAGTGCTAGAGGCAGAGAAAAACTGTTTTTT. Its translation is CSARGREKLFF.

V is TRBV14 and J is TRBJ2-7, with 7 bases fitting TRBD2. Germline assignment: CDR1 SGHDN and CDR2 FVKESK. Trimming took 3 bases from V and 3 from J; bases not matched to a gene: 8. The CDR3 has 15 residues. The DNA of the CDR3 is TGTGCCAGCAGCCAGGCTAGCGGACTCTTCTACGAGCAGTACTTC. This codes for CASSQASGLFYEQYF.

The J gene is TRBJ2-1, the V gene TRBV11-2, with 15 bases aligning to TRBD2. V lost 8 bases to trimming and J lost 4 bases; unmatched junction nucleotides: 3. This CDR3 comprises 15 residues. Germline V lookup: CDR1 SGHAT, CDR2 FQNNGV. The CDR3, as DNA: TGTGCCAGCGGACTAGCGGGAGGGCCGTACAATGAGCAGTTCTTC. Residues: CASGLAGGPYNEQFF.

The CDR3 reads CASSFGWGETQYF. The CDR3 region has the DNA TGTGCCAGCAGTTTTGGGTGGGGCGAGACCCAGTACTTC. The V and J genes are TRBV27 and TRBJ2-5; D perhaps matches TRBD1 (5 bases). The CDR3 totals 13 residues. Trimming pared 3 bases from V and 5 bases from J, leaving 10 bases between. The germline CDR1 and CDR2 sequences are MNHEY and SMNVEV (reference sequence).

The chain links TRBV5-1 to TRBJ1-5, with D perhaps TRBD1 (6 bases). With 3 bases removed from V and 2 bases from J, the gap between germline ends came to 9 bases. From germline, CDR1 is SGHRS and CDR2 YFSETQ. The CDR3 length is 14 residues. Here the CDR3 DNA reads TGCGCCAGCAGCTGGGGACACGGCAATCAGCCCCAGCATTTT. Translated: CASSWGHGNQPQHF.

The V call is TRBV3-1 (or the pseudogene TRBV3-2), the J call TRBJ1-3, with D hard to call. Between the trimmed V and J ends, which lost 3 bases and 4 bases, there was a span of 10 bases. This CDR3 spans 14 amino acids. The germline CDR1 and CDR2 sequences are LGHDT and YNNKEL (reference sequence). Here the CDR3 reads CASSHAGTGNTIYF. The DNA of the CDR3 is TGTGCCAGCAGCCATGCGGGAACAGGAAACACCATATATTTT.

The chain couples TRBV2 to TRBJ2-3, with D perhaps matching TRBD2 (6 bases). V was trimmed by 7 bases and J by 2 bases, leaving 19 bases between them. CDR3 length: 16 residues. Per germline, CDR1 SNHLY and CDR2 FYNNEI. CDR3 DNA sequence: TGTGCCAGCACCCCCCAGGGACTCCCCCTCACAGATACGCAGTATTTT. Amino acids: CASTPQGLPLTDTQYF.

This clone was seen a single time. This chain uses TRBV29-1 with TRBJ2-2; D is undetermined. The CDR3 length is 11 residues. The germline CDR1 and CDR2 sequences are SQVTM and ANQGSEA. Trimming left V 7 bases short and J 10 bases short, with 13 bases between. The CDR3 DNA sequence: TGCAGCGCTGTCCGAAGCACGGAGCTGTTTTTT. Translating it yields CSAVRSTELFF.

J is TRBJ1-3 and V is TRBV30, with 7 bases identical to TRBD1. The CDR3 is 16 amino acids. The V gene's germline CDR1 is GTSNPN and CDR2 SVGIG (reference sequence). V lost 0 bases, J lost 6 bases, and 11 bases stayed unmatched. In DNA form, the CDR3 reads TGTGCCTGGAGTGTAGGGGGCGCCGATATTAAAAACACCATATATTTT. This sequence encodes CAWSVGGADIKNTIYF.

The chain couples TRBV6-2 or TRBV6-3 to TRBJ2-5, with 10 nucleotides matching TRBD2. V lost 0 bases to trimming and J lost 0 bases; unmatched junction nucleotides: 7. The germline V gene has CDR1 MNHEY and CDR2 SVGEGT. The CDR3 extends over 18 amino acids. This CDR3 is CASSYSGVAGGHQETQYF. For the CDR3, the DNA is TGTGCCAGCAGTTACTCTGGGGTAGCGGGAGGCCACCAAGAGACCCAGTACTTC.

The table lists this clone with a count of one. The rearrangement joins TRBV12-2 to TRBJ2-3; the table's D call of TRBD2 was not tested on the DNA. TRBV12-2 is a documented pseudogene. CDR3 length: 15 residues. The CDR3 is CASRLGAGGTDTQYF. The DNA of the CDR3 is TGTGCAAGTCGCTTAGGGGCGGGAGGGACAGATACGCAGTATTTT.

CDR3 region: CASSYSGRAGAEAFF. CDR3 nucleotide sequence: TGTGCCAGCAGTTACTCGGGGAGGGCTGGGGCTGAAGCTTTCTTT. This chain joins TRBV6-2 or TRBV6-3 and TRBJ1-1; unclear D gene. The V and J ends lost 0 bases and 6 bases respectively, with 14 bases between them. Germline CDR1 MNHEY, CDR2 SVGEGT. This CDR3 has 15 amino acids.

The genes are TRBV6-5 and TRBJ1-6; tentative D call: TRBD1 (6 bases). This CDR3 has 14 amino acids. Germline CDR1 reads MNHEY; CDR2 reads SVGAGI. Trimming stripped 0 bases from V and 7 bases from J, with 7 bases between. DNA of the CDR3: TGTGCCAGCAGTTACTCGAGGGGGAATTCACCCCTCCACTTT. Translating gives CASSYSRGNSPLHF.

The CDR3 loop is CATTGHSNTEAFF. DNA of the CDR3: TGTGCCACCACGGGACACTCAAACACTGAAGCTTTCTTT. V usage is TRBV10-3 and J usage is TRBJ1-1, with a possible D match to TRBD1 (6 bases). The CDR3 is 13 amino acids. V lost 10 bases and J 2 bases, leaving 14 bases between the germline ends. In germline, CDR1 is ENHRY, CDR2 SYGVKD.